The 3 T cell receptor beta chains listed next were all sequenced from one sample in a study of response to subunit inactivated influenza vaccine. TCRdb ran MiXCR on the RT-PCR reads and lists one entry per CDR3 protein. The sample yields hundreds of thousands of distinct CDR3 sequences, about 25% seen once. Sequencing used CD4+ T cells sorted from PBMCs, obtained 5 days after vaccination. These receptors all come from a man aged 45-65 years who received an inactivated influenza vaccine.

The rearrangement uses TRBV29-1 and TRBJ2-3; D possibly corresponds to TRBD1 (6 bases). CDR3 length equals 13 residues. The V end lost 5 bases, the J end lost 2 bases, and 11 bases lay between the germline ends. Germline CDR1 SQVTM, CDR2 ANQGSEA. The CDR3 region is CSVRTAFTDTQYF. The DNA of the CDR3 is TGCAGCGTTAGGACAGCCTTCACAGATACGCAGTATTTT.

This clonotype has just a few counts. This sequence joins TRBV7-8 and TRBJ1-1; no clear D. V gave up 4 bases and J gave up 1 base, with 7 bases separating them. Looked up from germline, CDR1 is SGHVS and CDR2 is FQNEAQ. The CDR3 sequence is 13 residues long. DNA of the CDR3: TGTGCCAGCAGCTCAGAAACGAACACTGAAGCTTTCTTT. It yields the protein CASSSETNTEAFF.

This clonotype showed up many times. This chain joins TRBV2 and TRBJ2-5; D could derive from TRBD1 or TRBD2 (5 bases each). Trimming removed 4 bases from V and 5 bases from J, with 17 bases in between. CDR1 and CDR2 (germline): SNHLY, FYNNEI. The CDR3 has 15 residues. The CDR3 is CASSGDLIRTETQYF. The CDR3 bases are TGTGCCAGCAGTGGGGACCTCATAAGGACGGAGACCCAGTACTTC.